This entry describes one TCR beta chain. Time point given: persistent/refractory GD, antithyroid drugs over 5 years with positive TRAb. TCR sequences were obtained from RNA taken from PBMCs. The data originate from a study of regulatory T cells in long-lasting Graves disease. Study context: It was over 5 years of antithyroid drugs, with positive TSH receptor antibodies, that meant persistent Graves' disease.

There are 13 residues in the CDR3. CDR1 is WSHSY, CDR2 SAAADI, per germline. V gave up 4 bases and J gave up 3 bases, with 9 bases separating them. HTBI primers from iRepertoire and Arm-PCR of CDR3 regions yielded the TCR beta libraries. TCRdb reprocessed the multiplex PCR reads via MiXCR and lists one record per CDR3 protein. Of roughly 400,000 distinct CDR3 sequences detected, less than 25% appear once; the ten largest clones hold about 20%. This clonotype originated in a female donor with Graves disease. The rearrangement links TRBV10-2 to TRBJ1-1, with D unclear. The sample was peripheral blood mononuclear cells (PBMCs), taken when the disease was refractory, from a patient treated with antithyroid drugs. In DNA form, the CDR3 reads TGCGCCAGCAGTGGGGCGTCTGACACTGAAGCTTTCTTT. Its protein product is CASSGASDTEAFF.